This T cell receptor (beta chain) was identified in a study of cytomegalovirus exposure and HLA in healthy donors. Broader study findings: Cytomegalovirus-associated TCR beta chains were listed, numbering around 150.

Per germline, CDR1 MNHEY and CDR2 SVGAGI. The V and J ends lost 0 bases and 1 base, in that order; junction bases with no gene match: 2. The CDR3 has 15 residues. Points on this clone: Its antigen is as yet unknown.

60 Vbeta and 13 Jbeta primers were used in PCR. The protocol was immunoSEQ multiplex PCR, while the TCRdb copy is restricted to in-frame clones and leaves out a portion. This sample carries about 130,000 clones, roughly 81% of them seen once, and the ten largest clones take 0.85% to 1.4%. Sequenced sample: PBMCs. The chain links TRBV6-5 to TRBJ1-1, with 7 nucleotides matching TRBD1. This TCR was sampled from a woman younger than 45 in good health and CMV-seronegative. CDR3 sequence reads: CASSYSAGGNTEAFF. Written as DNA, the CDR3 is TGTGCCAGCAGTTACTCGGCAGGGGGGAACACTGAAGCTTTCTTT.